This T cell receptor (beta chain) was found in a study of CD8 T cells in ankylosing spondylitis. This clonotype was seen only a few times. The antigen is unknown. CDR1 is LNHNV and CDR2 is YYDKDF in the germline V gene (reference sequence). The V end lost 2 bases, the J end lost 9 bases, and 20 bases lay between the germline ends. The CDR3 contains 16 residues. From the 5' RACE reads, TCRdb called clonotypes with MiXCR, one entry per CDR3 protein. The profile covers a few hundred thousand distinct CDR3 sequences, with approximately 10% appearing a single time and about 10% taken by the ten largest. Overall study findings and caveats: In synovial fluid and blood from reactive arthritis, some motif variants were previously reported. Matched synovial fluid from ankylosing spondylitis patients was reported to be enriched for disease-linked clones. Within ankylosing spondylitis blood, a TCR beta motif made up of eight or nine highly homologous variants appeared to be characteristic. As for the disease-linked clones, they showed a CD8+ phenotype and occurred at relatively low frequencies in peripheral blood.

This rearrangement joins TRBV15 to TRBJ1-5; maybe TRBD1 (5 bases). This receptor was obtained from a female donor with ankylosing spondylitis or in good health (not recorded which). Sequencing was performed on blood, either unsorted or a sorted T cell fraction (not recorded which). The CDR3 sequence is CATSRSEGVRLGPQHF. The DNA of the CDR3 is TGTGCCACCAGCAGATCCGAAGGGGTCCGTTTGGGGCCCCAGCATTTT. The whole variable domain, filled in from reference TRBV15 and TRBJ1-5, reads DAMVIQNPRYQVTQFGKPVTLSCSQTLNHNVMYWYQQKSSQAPKLLFHYYDKDFNNEADTPDNFQSRRPNTSFCFLDIRSPGLGDTAMYLCATSRSEGVRLGPQHFGDGTRLSIL.